This T cell receptor (beta chain) originates from a study of T cell responses to AZD1222 COVID-19 vaccine. General observations from the study: Spike-specific TCR depth and breadth grew after two AZD1222 doses. Targets within unmutated variant regions were reportedly found for nearly half of spike-specific TCRs.

About this clone itself: The antigen is unknown.

Sequenced by immunoSEQ multiplex PCR; TCRdb stores in-frame clones only, minus some. The sample carries over 120,000 clones, 85% to 95% recorded once. The V gene's germline CDR1 is SGHAT and CDR2 FQDESV (reference sequence). The V end was cut by 3 bases, the J end by 2 bases, with 9 bases between. This CDR3 comprises 14 residues. The chain carries TRBV11-1 and TRBJ2-3; a possible D gene is TRBD2 (6 bases). This receptor was identified in an adult who received the AZD1222 COVID-19 vaccine. The input for sequencing was peripheral blood, taken 28 days after the second AZD1222 dose. The DNA of the CDR3 is TGTGCCAGCAGCTTCCGGACTACCACAGATACGCAGTATTTT. Translating gives CASSFRTTTDTQYF.